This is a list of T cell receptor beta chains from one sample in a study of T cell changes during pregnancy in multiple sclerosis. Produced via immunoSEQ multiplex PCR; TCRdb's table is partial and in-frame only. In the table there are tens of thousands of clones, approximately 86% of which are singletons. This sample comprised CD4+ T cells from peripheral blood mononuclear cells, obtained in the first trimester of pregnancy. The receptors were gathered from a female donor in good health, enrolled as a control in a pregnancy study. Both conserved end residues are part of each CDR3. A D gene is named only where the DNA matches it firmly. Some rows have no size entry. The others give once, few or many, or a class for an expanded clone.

CDR3 protein: CASSVWGEEKLFF
CDR3 DNA: TGTGCCAGCAGTGTTTGGGGAGAGGAAAAACTGTTTTTT
D gene: -
V gene: TRBV2
clone size: few
J gene: TRBJ1-4

CDR3 protein: CASSHPVWGTAEIEQYF
CDR3 DNA: TGTGCCAGCAGCCATCCTGTGTGGGGGACAGCGGAGATCGAGCAGTACTTC
D gene: TRBD1
V gene: TRBV4-2
clone size: -
J gene: TRBJ2-7

CDR3 protein: CASSEERLAGTQYF
CDR3 DNA: TGTGCCAGCAGTGAAGAGCGGCTAGCAGGGACCCAGTACTTC
D gene: -
V gene: TRBV6-1
clone size: -
J gene: TRBJ2-5

CDR3 protein: CASSLWQGNQPQHF
CDR3 DNA: TGTGCCAGCAGTTTATGGCAGGGCAATCAGCCCCAGCATTTT
D gene: -
V gene: TRBV28
clone size: -
J gene: TRBJ1-5

CDR3 protein: CAISESGGETQYF
CDR3 DNA: TGTGCCATCAGTGAGTCGGGGGGAGAGACCCAGTACTTC
D gene: -
V gene: TRBV10-3
clone size: -
J gene: TRBJ2-5

CDR3 protein: CAWSVGGAEFNSPLHF
CDR3 DNA: TGTGCCTGGAGTGTAGGTGGGGCAGAGTTTAATTCACCCCTCCACTTT
D gene: -
V gene: TRBV30
clone size: -
J gene: TRBJ1-6

CDR3 protein: CAWSTSYEQYF
CDR3 DNA: TGTGCCTGGAGTACTAGCTACGAGCAGTACTTC
D gene: -
V gene: TRBV30
clone size: -
J gene: TRBJ2-7

CDR3 protein: CAWSLERSLNIQYF
CDR3 DNA: TGTGCCTGGAGTTTGGAAAGGAGCCTCAACATTCAGTACTTC
D gene: -
V gene: TRBV30
clone size: -
J gene: TRBJ2-4

CDR3 protein: CAWSVAVEQYF
CDR3 DNA: TGTGCCTGGAGTGTTGCGGTCGAGCAGTACTTC
D gene: -
V gene: TRBV30
clone size: -
J gene: TRBJ2-7

CDR3 protein: CASGQLRSYQETQYF
CDR3 DNA: TGTGCCAGCGGACAGCTCCGTTCGTACCAAGAGACCCAGTACTTC
D gene: -
V gene: TRBV2
clone size: -
J gene: TRBJ2-5

CDR3 protein: CAWSGGLGYTF
CDR3 DNA: TGTGCCTGGAGCGGGGGGCTGGGCTACACCTTC
D gene: -
V gene: TRBV30
clone size: -
J gene: TRBJ1-2

CDR3 protein: CASSLVGAGSYGYTF
CDR3 DNA: TGTGCCAGCAGCTTGGTCGGCGCAGGGTCCTATGGCTACACCTTC
D gene: -
V gene: TRBV5-4
clone size: -
J gene: TRBJ1-2

CDR3 protein: CASSVDRGNTGELFF
CDR3 DNA: TGTGCCAGCAGCGTAGATCGGGGTAACACCGGGGAGCTGTTTTTT
D gene: -
V gene: TRBV9
clone size: few
J gene: TRBJ2-2

CDR3 protein: CASSLVEVWNEQFF
CDR3 DNA: TGCGCCAGCAGCCTGGTCGAGGTTTGGAATGAGCAGTTCTTC
D gene: -
V gene: TRBV5-1
clone size: -
J gene: TRBJ2-1

CDR3 protein: CASSSGLGRETQYF
CDR3 DNA: TGTGCCAGCAGCTCTGGGCTGGGGCGGGAGACCCAGTACTTC
D gene: -
V gene: TRBV7-7
clone size: -
J gene: TRBJ2-5

CDR3 protein: CASSQEPSGGFTDTQYF
CDR3 DNA: TGTGCCAGCAGCCAAGAGCCTAGCGGGGGGTTCACAGATACGCAGTATTTT
D gene: TRBD2
V gene: TRBV4-2
clone size: -
J gene: TRBJ2-3

CDR3 protein: CASSQDSDNEQFF
CDR3 DNA: TGTGCCAGCAGCCAAGATAGCGACAATGAGCAGTTCTTC
D gene: -
V gene: TRBV4-2
clone size: -
J gene: TRBJ2-1

CDR3 protein: CASSRGDQWRYEQYF
CDR3 DNA: TGTGCCAGCAGCCGCGGGGACCAGTGGAGATACGAGCAGTACTTC
D gene: -
V gene: TRBV11-3
clone size: -
J gene: TRBJ2-7

CDR3 protein: CASSQVLHRDRGHGYTF
CDR3 DNA: TGTGCCAGCAGCCAAGTACTCCACCGGGACAGGGGCCATGGCTACACCTTC
D gene: TRBD1
V gene: TRBV4-2
clone size: once
J gene: TRBJ1-2

CDR3 protein: CASSGRDTYNEQFF
CDR3 DNA: TGCGCCAGCAGCGGCCGGGACACCTACAATGAGCAGTTCTTC
D gene: -
V gene: TRBV10-1
clone size: -
J gene: TRBJ2-1

CDR3 protein: CASSPRTGDTEAFF
CDR3 DNA: TGTGCCAGCTCACCGCGGACAGGGGACACTGAAGCTTTCTTT
D gene: TRBD1
V gene: TRBV18
clone size: -
J gene: TRBJ1-1

CDR3 protein: CASSQARSETQYF
CDR3 DNA: TGCGCCAGCAGCCAAGCCCGGTCCGAGACCCAGTACTTC
D gene: -
V gene: TRBV4-3
clone size: -
J gene: TRBJ2-5

CDR3 protein: CASILRSDFFNTEAFF
CDR3 DNA: TGTGCCAGCATCCTCAGATCCGATTTTTTTAACACTGAAGCTTTCTTT
D gene: -
V gene: TRBV27
clone size: -
J gene: TRBJ1-1

CDR3 protein: CASSFSTGGPYEQFF
CDR3 DNA: TGTGCCAGCAGCTTCTCAACGGGGGGACCTTATGAGCAGTTCTTC
D gene: TRBD2
V gene: TRBV7-6
clone size: -
J gene: TRBJ2-1

CDR3 protein: CASSKTTNYGYTF
CDR3 DNA: TGTGCCAGCAGCAAGACAACTAACTATGGCTACACCTTC
D gene: -
V gene: TRBV5-6
clone size: -
J gene: TRBJ1-2

CDR3 protein: CASSLAMGGPEAFF
CDR3 DNA: TGTGCCAGCAGCTTAGCGATGGGAGGGCCTGAAGCTTTCTTT
D gene: -
V gene: TRBV7-2
clone size: -
J gene: TRBJ1-1

CDR3 protein: CASGTGSSYEQYF
CDR3 DNA: TGTGCCAGCGGAACAGGAAGCTCCTACGAGCAGTACTTC
D gene: -
V gene: TRBV7-8
clone size: few
J gene: TRBJ2-7

CDR3 protein: CASRGGADTQYF
CDR3 DNA: TGTGCCAGCCGGGGGGGTGCAGATACGCAGTATTTT
D gene: TRBD2
V gene: TRBV9
clone size: -
J gene: TRBJ2-3

CDR3 protein: CASGRGRDEKLFF
CDR3 DNA: TGTGCCAGCGGCAGGGGAAGGGATGAAAAACTGTTTTTT
D gene: -
V gene: TRBV5-8
clone size: -
J gene: TRBJ1-4

CDR3 protein: CASSLPSLEQYF
CDR3 DNA: TGTGCCAGCAGCTTGCCTTCTCTCGAGCAGTACTTC
D gene: -
V gene: TRBV5-5
clone size: -
J gene: TRBJ2-7

CDR3 protein: CASSLDISGNTIYF
CDR3 DNA: TGTGCCAGCAGCCTAGACATATCTGGAAACACCATATATTTT
D gene: -
V gene: TRBV7-9
clone size: -
J gene: TRBJ1-3

CDR3 protein: CAWSEETTTNEKLFF
CDR3 DNA: TGTGCCTGGAGTGAAGAGACAACAACTAATGAAAAACTGTTTTTT
D gene: -
V gene: TRBV30
clone size: -
J gene: TRBJ1-4

CDR3 protein: CAWSVADYEQYF
CDR3 DNA: TGTGCCTGGAGTGTAGCTGATTACGAGCAGTACTTC
D gene: -
V gene: TRBV30
clone size: -
J gene: TRBJ2-7

CDR3 protein: CASSRGGQGFNEQYF
CDR3 DNA: TGCGCCAGCAGCCGGGGGGGACAGGGGTTTAACGAGCAGTACTTC
D gene: TRBD1
V gene: TRBV5-1
clone size: once
J gene: TRBJ2-7

CDR3 protein: CASSLPGGEPPPYNEQFF
CDR3 DNA: TGTGCCAGCAGCCTACCGGGGGGGGAACCACCACCCTACAATGAGCAGTTCTTC
D gene: TRBD2
V gene: TRBV11-3
clone size: -
J gene: TRBJ2-1

CDR3 protein: CASRDTGGSPLHF
CDR3 DNA: TGTGCCAGCAGGGACACAGGCGGTTCACCCCTCCACTTT
D gene: -
V gene: TRBV7-9
clone size: -
J gene: TRBJ1-6

CDR3 protein: CASSLNQGSDYGYTF
CDR3 DNA: TGTGCCAGCAGCTTGAACCAGGGAAGCGACTATGGCTACACCTTC
D gene: -
V gene: TRBV5-4
clone size: -
J gene: TRBJ1-2

CDR3 protein: CASSSGGFGGSYNEQFF
CDR3 DNA: TGTGCCAGTAGTAGCGGCGGATTCGGGGGTTCCTACAATGAGCAGTTCTTC
D gene: -
V gene: TRBV19
clone size: -
J gene: TRBJ2-1

CDR3 protein: CAVQQISGNTIYF
CDR3 DNA: TGTGCCGTTCAACAGATCTCTGGAAACACCATATATTTT
D gene: -
V gene: TRBV10-3
clone size: -
J gene: TRBJ1-3

CDR3 protein: CASGAGIEAFF
CDR3 DNA: TGTGCTAGTGGGGCAGGGATCGAAGCTTTCTTT
D gene: -
V gene: TRBV12-5
clone size: -
J gene: TRBJ1-1

CDR3 protein: CATSSPDGGVYNEQFF
CDR3 DNA: TGTGCCACCAGCAGCCCCGACGGGGGAGTTTACAATGAGCAGTTCTTC
D gene: -
V gene: TRBV15
clone size: -
J gene: TRBJ2-1

CDR3 protein: CAWNRRTGDYGYTF
CDR3 DNA: TGTGCCTGGAACCGTCGGACAGGGGACTATGGCTACACCTTC
D gene: TRBD1
V gene: TRBV30
clone size: -
J gene: TRBJ1-2

CDR3 protein: CASSLATGAYEQYF
CDR3 DNA: TGCGCCAGCAGCTTGGCCACAGGGGCCTACGAGCAGTACTTC
D gene: TRBD1
V gene: TRBV5-1
clone size: -
J gene: TRBJ2-7

CDR3 protein: CASSYIAGRSTDTQYF
CDR3 DNA: TGCGCCAGCAGCTACATTGCGGGGCGCAGCACAGATACGCAGTATTTT
D gene: -
V gene: TRBV5-1
clone size: -
J gene: TRBJ2-3

CDR3 protein: CSVQRAGGFF
CDR3 DNA: TGCAGTGTACAGAGGGCAGGGGGTTTCTTT
D gene: TRBD1
V gene: TRBV20-1
clone size: -
J gene: TRBJ1-1

CDR3 protein: CASSSRRAQPQHF
CDR3 DNA: TGTGCCAGCTCGAGTAGGAGGGCTCAGCCCCAGCATTTT
D gene: -
V gene: TRBV6-5
clone size: -
J gene: TRBJ1-5

CDR3 protein: CASIGRESPGEQYF
CDR3 DNA: TGTGCCAGTATAGGCAGGGAAAGTCCAGGCGAGCAGTACTTC
D gene: -
V gene: TRBV19
clone size: once
J gene: TRBJ2-7

CDR3 protein: CASSTPGQVKTQYF
CDR3 DNA: TGTGCCAGTAGTACCCCAGGTCAGGTGAAGACCCAGTACTTC
D gene: -
V gene: TRBV19
clone size: -
J gene: TRBJ2-5

CDR3 protein: CASSIGPQTEAFF
CDR3 DNA: TGTGCCAGTAGTATAGGGCCCCAGACTGAAGCTTTCTTT
D gene: -
V gene: TRBV19
clone size: -
J gene: TRBJ1-1

CDR3 protein: CAWSLDRTTDTQYF
CDR3 DNA: TGTGCCTGGAGTTTAGACAGGACCACAGATACGCAGTATTTT
D gene: -
V gene: TRBV30
clone size: -
J gene: TRBJ2-3